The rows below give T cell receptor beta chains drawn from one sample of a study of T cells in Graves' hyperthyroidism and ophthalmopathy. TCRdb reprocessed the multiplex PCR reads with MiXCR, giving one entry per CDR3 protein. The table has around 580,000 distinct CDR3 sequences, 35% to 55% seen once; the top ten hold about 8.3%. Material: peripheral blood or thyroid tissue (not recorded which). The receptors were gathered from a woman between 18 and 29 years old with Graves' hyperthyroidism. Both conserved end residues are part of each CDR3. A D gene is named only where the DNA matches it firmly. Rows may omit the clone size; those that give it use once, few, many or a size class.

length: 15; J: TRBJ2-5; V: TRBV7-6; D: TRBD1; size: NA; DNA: TGTGCCAGCGGCCAAGACAGGGGCATTCAAGAGACCCAGTACTTC; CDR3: CASGQDRGIQETQYF
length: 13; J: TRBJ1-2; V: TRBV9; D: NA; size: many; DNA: TGTGCCAGCAGCGCTGACTTTTCCTATGGCTACACCTTC; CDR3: CASSADFSYGYTF
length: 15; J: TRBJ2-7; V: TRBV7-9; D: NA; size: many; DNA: TGTGCCAGCAGCCGGACCCCGTCAGCGGGCAACGAGCAGTACTTC; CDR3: CASSRTPSAGNEQYF
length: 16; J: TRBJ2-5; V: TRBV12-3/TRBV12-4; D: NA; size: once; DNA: TGTGCCAGCAGCCCAACCGCCAGGGGAGTGGAGGAGACCCAGTACTTC; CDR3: CASSPTARGVEETQYF
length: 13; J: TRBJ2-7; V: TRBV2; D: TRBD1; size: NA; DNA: TGTGCCAGCAGTGAACCAGGGGGCTACGAGCAGTACTTC; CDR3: CASSEPGGYEQYF
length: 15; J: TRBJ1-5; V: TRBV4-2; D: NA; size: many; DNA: TGTGCCAGCAGCCAAGAAGACAGGCCCTATCAGCCCCAGCATTTT; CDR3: CASSQEDRPYQPQHF
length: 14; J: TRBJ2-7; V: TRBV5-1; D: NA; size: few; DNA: TGCGCCAGCAGCTCCAACAGGGGGGGAATCGAGCAGTACTTC; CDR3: CASSSNRGGIEQYF
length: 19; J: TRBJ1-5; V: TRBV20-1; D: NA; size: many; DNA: TGCAGTGCTAGTCCCCGACCGGCCAAGAGCCCTTATAGCAATCAGCCCCAGCATTTT; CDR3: CSASPRPAKSPYSNQPQHF
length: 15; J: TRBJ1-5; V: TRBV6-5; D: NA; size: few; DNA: TGTGCCAGCAGTTCCGGCAGGGGTTACAATCAGCCCCAGCATTTT; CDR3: CASSSGRGYNQPQHF
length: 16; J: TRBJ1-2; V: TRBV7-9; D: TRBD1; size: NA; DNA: TGTGCCAGCAGCCACACCGGGACAGGGGCAACTTATGGCTACACCTTC; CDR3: CASSHTGTGATYGYTF
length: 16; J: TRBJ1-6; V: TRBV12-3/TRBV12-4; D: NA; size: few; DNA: TGTGCCAGCTCACCTCGGTCGAGCTCCTATAATTCACCCCTCCACTTT; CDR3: CASSPRSSSYNSPLHF
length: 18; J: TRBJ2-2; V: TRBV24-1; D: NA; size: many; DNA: TGTGCCACCAGTGACACGGCCCCGGGGGGCTGGAGCACCGGGGAGCTGTTTTTT; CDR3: CATSDTAPGGWSTGELFF
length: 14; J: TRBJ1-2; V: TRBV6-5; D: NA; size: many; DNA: TGTGCCAGCAGTTACTCTGTTGCAAACTATGGCTACACCTTC; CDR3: CASSYSVANYGYTF
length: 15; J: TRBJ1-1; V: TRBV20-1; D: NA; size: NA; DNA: TGCAGTGCCAGCTCACTCGACAGGAAGAACACTGAAGCTTTCTTT; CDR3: CSASSLDRKNTEAFF
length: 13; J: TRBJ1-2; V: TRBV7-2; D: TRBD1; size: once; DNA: TGTGCCAGCAGACACACCGGGACAGAAGGAAACACCTTC; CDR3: CASRHTGTEGNTF
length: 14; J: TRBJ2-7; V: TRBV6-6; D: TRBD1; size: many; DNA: TGTGCCAGCAGTTGGGACAGGGAAACGAACGAGCAGTACTTC; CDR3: CASSWDRETNEQYF
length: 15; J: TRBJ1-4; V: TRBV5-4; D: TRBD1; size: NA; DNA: TGTGCCAGTACACTCCGGGGGACAGATTGGAGCAAACTGTTTTTT; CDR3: CASTLRGTDWSKLFF
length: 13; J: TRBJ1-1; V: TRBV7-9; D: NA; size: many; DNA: TGTGCCAGCAGCTACGAAGGGGAACCTGAAGCTTTCTTT; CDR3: CASSYEGEPEAFF
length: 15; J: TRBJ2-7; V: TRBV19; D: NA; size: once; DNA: TGTGCCAGTAGTGTGTCCCGAGAGGCCCAGCCCCAGCAGTACTTC; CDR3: CASSVSREAQPQQYF
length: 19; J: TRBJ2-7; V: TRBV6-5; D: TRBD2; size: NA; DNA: TGTGCCACCAGTGATTCCTACTTCGACCGACTAGCGGGGTACAATGAGCAGTACTTC; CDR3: CATSDSYFDRLAGYNEQYF
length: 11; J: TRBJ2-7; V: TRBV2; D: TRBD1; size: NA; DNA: TGTGCCAGCAGTGAAGTGGGGCGACAGGGCTTC; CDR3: CASSEVGRQGF
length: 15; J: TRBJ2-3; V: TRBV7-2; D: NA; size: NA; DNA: TGTGCCAGCAGCTTCGAGAGTTATGGGGCAGATACGCAGTATTTT; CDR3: CASSFESYGADTQYF
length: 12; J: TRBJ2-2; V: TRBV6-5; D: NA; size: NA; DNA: TGTGCCAGCAGTTCACGACCGGGGGAGCTGTTTTTT; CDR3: CASSSRPGELFF
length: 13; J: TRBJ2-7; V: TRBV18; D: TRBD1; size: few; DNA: TGTGCCAGCTCACCAGGGGACAGGTACGAGCAGTACTTC; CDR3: CASSPGDRYEQYF
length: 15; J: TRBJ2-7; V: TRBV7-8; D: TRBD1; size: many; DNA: TGTGCCAGCAGCTACACCCGGGACAGGCTAAACGAGCAGTACTTC; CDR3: CASSYTRDRLNEQYF
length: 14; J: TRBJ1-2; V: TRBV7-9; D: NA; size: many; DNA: TGTGCCAGCAGCTTAGGGCAGGGGAACTATGGCTACACCTTC; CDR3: CASSLGQGNYGYTF